The 18 T cell receptor beta chains below come from one sample, sequenced in a study of Graves' ophthalmopathy and Graves' hyperthyroidism. From RNA, the CDR3 regions of TCR beta chains were amplified and sequenced. After a first-round RT-PCR with HTBI primers, a second-round multiplex PCR was run. TCRdb used MiXCR to reprocess the multiplex PCR reads, holding one entry per CDR3 protein. The sample records over a million distinct CDR3 sequences, 35% to 45% being singletons. The source material was peripheral blood or thyroid tissue (not recorded which). The receptors stem from an adult man with Graves' hyperthyroidism.

At least ten counts were recorded for this clonotype. The V call is TRBV19, the J call TRBJ2-5; D is ambiguous. Trimming shortened V by 3 bases and J by 4 bases, and 9 bases separated the two germline ends. CDR1 is LNHDA and CDR2 is SQIVND in the germline V gene (reference sequence). This CDR3 is built from 13 residues. The CDR3 loop is CASSMGSLETQYF. CDR3 DNA: TGTGCCAGTAGTATGGGTAGTCTAGAGACCCAGTACTTC.

This clonotype was detected ten times or more. The genes are TRBV29-1 and TRBJ1-1; unclear D gene. Per the germline V gene, CDR1 is SQVTM and CDR2 is ANQGSEA. V shed 3 bases and J shed 3 bases, with 5 bases lying between them. This CDR3 is built from 11 residues. For the CDR3, the DNA is TGCAGCGTTGAGGTGTACACTGAAGCTTTCTTT. Protein: CSVEVYTEAFF.

The V gene is TRBV10-3, the J gene TRBJ1-2; D is unclear. The CDR3 sequence is 9 residues long. Germline V CDR1 and CDR2: ENHRY, SYGVKD. V lost 10 bases, J lost 8 bases, and 8 bases lay in between. The CDR3 spells CASSFGYTF. DNA of the CDR3: TGTGCCAGCAGCTTCGGCTACACCTTC.

This chain links TRBV7-9 with TRBJ1-3; 7 nucleotides line up with TRBD1. The V gene end was trimmed by 3 bases and the J gene end by 0 bases; junction bases not matched to a gene: 11. Germline V CDR1 and CDR2: SEHNR, FQNEAQ (reference sequence). This CDR3 spans 18 amino acids. The CDR3 DNA reads TGTGCCAGCAGCTTGCCCAGGGGGAAGGTATCCTCTGGAAACACCATATATTTT. This gives the protein CASSLPRGKVSSGNTIYF.

The chain combines TRBV5-1 with TRBJ2-6; a weak D match, TRBD1 (6 bases). The CDR3 loop spans 17 amino acids. V dropped 3 bases and J dropped 3 bases, with 16 bases sitting between them. Germline loops: CDR1 SGHRS, CDR2 YFSETQ. Written as DNA, the CDR3 is TGCGCCAGCAGCTCCATTCAGGGGACAATTGGGGCCAACGTCCTGACTTTC. Amino acids: CASSSIQGTIGANVLTF.

This sequence joins TRBV12-3 or TRBV12-4 and TRBJ1-1; D gene uncertain. Trimming took 7 bases from V and 3 from J, leaving 18 bases between them. CDR3 length equals 15 residues. The CDR3 loop is CASKLPEVGDTEAFF. The CDR3 nucleotides read TGTGCCAGCAAATTACCCGAAGTTGGGGACACTGAAGCTTTCTTT.

Worth noting for this clonotype: One end of the junction does not line up with germline, which may come from a read error. The V gene is TRBV6-1, the J gene TRBJ2-2; perhaps TRBD2 as D (6 bases). The germline CDR1 and CDR2 sequences are MNHNS and SASEGT. The CDR3 has 13 amino acids. The CDR3 here is CASTEGNTGDLFF. The CDR3 DNA sequence: TGTGCCAGCACGGAGGGGAACACCGGGGATCTGTTTTTT.

The chain joins TRBV12-3 or TRBV12-4 to TRBJ1-1; D is perhaps TRBD1 (5 bases). CDR3 length: 15 amino acids. Deletions cut 1 base from V and 8 bases from J, with 17 bases between. CDR3 region: CASSLGTPTNREAFF. The CDR3 region has the DNA TGTGCCAGCAGTTTAGGGACTCCTACTAACAGGGAAGCTTTCTTT.

The chain links TRBV5-1 to TRBJ2-2; D possibly matches TRBD1 or TRBD2 (5 bases each). Trimming removed 4 bases at V and 0 bases at J, with 19 bases between. Per germline, CDR1 SGHRS and CDR2 YFSETQ. CDR3 length: 18 amino acids. The CDR3 nucleotides read TGCGCCAGCAGCCCTACCGGGACGGTGATTACGAACACCGGGGAGCTGTTTTTT. Its translation is CASSPTGTVITNTGELFF.

This chain connects TRBV7-2 to TRBJ1-2; 10 bases line up with TRBD1. Germline values: CDR1 SGHTA, CDR2 FQGNSA. The CDR3 extends over 15 amino acids. The trim removed 6 bases at V and 6 bases at J, leaving 10 bases unmatched. DNA for the CDR3: TGTGCCAGCAGATTCCCGTCGGGACAGGGGAATGGCTACACCTTC. This codes for CASRFPSGQGNGYTF.

The V and J genes are TRBV27 and TRBJ1-3, with D unclear. From germline, CDR1 is MNHEY and CDR2 SMNVEV (reference sequence). The V end was cut by 3 bases, the J end by 9 bases, with 12 bases between. There are 13 residues in the CDR3. Here the CDR3 reads CASSLKGYGTIYF. The CDR3 DNA reads TGTGCCAGCAGTTTGAAGGGTTACGGCACCATATATTTT.

Ten or more counts support this clonotype. The chain couples TRBV29-1 to TRBJ2-5; D is possibly TRBD1 (6 bases). Germline values: CDR1 SQVTM, CDR2 ANQGSEA. The V end lost 7 bases, the J end lost 7 bases, and 16 bases lay between the germline ends. The CDR3 sequence is 12 residues long. The CDR3 loop is CSGATGFGTQYF. CDR3 nucleotide sequence: TGCAGCGGGGCAACAGGGTTTGGGACCCAGTACTTC.

This clonotype was seen repeatedly, ten times or more. This sequence joins TRBV2 and TRBJ1-5; D is possibly TRBD1 (5 bases). Trimming left V 10 bases short and J 9 bases short, with 10 bases between. The CDR3 consists of 10 residues. Germline CDR1 is SNHLY and CDR2 is FYNNEI. The CDR3 loop is CATGAGPQHF. CDR3 bases: TGTGCCACTGGGGCCGGGCCCCAGCATTTT.

The chain has TRBV2 and TRBJ2-6, with D possibly TRBD2 on 5 matching bases. CDR1 is SNHLY and CDR2 is FYNNEI in the germline V gene. V was clipped by 11 bases and J by 0 bases, with 11 bases between them. The CDR3 loop spans 14 amino acids. The CDR3 loop reads CAPGLNSGANVLTF. The CDR3 DNA reads TGTGCCCCCGGACTGAACTCTGGGGCCAACGTCCTGACTTTC.

This clonotype occurred a few times. V and J are TRBV20-1 and TRBJ1-4; TRBD1 agrees at 9 bases. This CDR3 contains 14 residues. Germline values: CDR1 DFQATT, CDR2 SNEGSKA (reference sequence). V gave up 1 base and J gave up 8 bases; unmatched junction bases: 5. DNA of the CDR3: TGCAGTGCTAGAGTCTGGACAGGGGAGGAAAAACTGTTTTTT. Translating it yields CSARVWTGEEKLFF.

With respect to this clonotype: The junction departs from the called germline gene at one end, perhaps through a read error. The V call is TRBV4-3, the J call TRBJ1-5; D is uncertain. This CDR3 region has 17 residues. Germline CDR1 and CDR2: LGHNA and YSLEER. Written as DNA, the CDR3 is TGCGCCAACAGCCAAGATTTCTTACGGCAGCCAAATCAGCCCCAGCATTTT. This sequence encodes CANSQDFLRQPNQPQHF.

This sequence joins TRBV12-3 or TRBV12-4 and TRBJ2-7; the match to TRBD1 covers 7 bases. J gave up 2 bases and V 4 bases, and 14 bases lay outside the gene matches. CDR3 length: 17 amino acids. The CDR3 loop is CASSSVLQGQGTYEQYF. Written as DNA, the CDR3 is TGTGCCAGCAGTTCGGTCCTACAGGGGCAGGGCACCTACGAGCAGTACTTC.

V gene TRBV15 combines with J gene TRBJ2-5; TRBD2 is a possible D gene (6 bases). Germline values: CDR1 LNHNV, CDR2 YYDKDF (reference sequence). The CDR3 length is 15 residues. V was trimmed by 3 bases and J by 2 bases, leaving 13 bases between them. Written as DNA, the CDR3 is TGTGCCACCAGCAGGGTGTGGGGGGAGCAAGAGACCCAGTACTTC. This encodes CATSRVWGEQETQYF.